This T cell receptor beta chain was identified in a study of vaccination effects on CD4 cells after COVID-19. Peptide-pool stimulation followed by sequencing identified expanded antigen-specific CD4+ clonotypes in the ViraFEST assay. It was after nine to ten days of culture that CD4+ T cells were isolated. Among the vaccine recipients, none had a prior SARS-CoV-2 infection, and nucleocapsid antibodies were negative. Comments on this clone: Its target is unknown.

This table comes from immunoSEQ multiplex PCR, and its TCRdb copy is limited to in-frame clones, with some not included. The sample yields roughly 50,000 clones, 80% to 85% seen once. Trimming shortened V by 2 bases and J by 0 bases, and 10 bases separated the two germline ends. The CDR3 totals 16 residues. Germline CDR1 SGHTA, CDR2 FQGTGA. The TCR was taken from a human donor who received a COVID-19 vaccine. The specimen was CD4+ T cells from PBMCs cultured with HCoV-229E spike peptides, collected before COVID-19 vaccination. The gene calls are TRBV7-3 and TRBJ2-2, with D tentatively TRBD1 or TRBD2 (5 bases each). The CDR3 DNA sequence: TGTGCCAGCAGCTTATGGGACCGCGCGAACACCGGGGAGCTGTTTTTT. Translation: CASSLWDRANTGELFF.